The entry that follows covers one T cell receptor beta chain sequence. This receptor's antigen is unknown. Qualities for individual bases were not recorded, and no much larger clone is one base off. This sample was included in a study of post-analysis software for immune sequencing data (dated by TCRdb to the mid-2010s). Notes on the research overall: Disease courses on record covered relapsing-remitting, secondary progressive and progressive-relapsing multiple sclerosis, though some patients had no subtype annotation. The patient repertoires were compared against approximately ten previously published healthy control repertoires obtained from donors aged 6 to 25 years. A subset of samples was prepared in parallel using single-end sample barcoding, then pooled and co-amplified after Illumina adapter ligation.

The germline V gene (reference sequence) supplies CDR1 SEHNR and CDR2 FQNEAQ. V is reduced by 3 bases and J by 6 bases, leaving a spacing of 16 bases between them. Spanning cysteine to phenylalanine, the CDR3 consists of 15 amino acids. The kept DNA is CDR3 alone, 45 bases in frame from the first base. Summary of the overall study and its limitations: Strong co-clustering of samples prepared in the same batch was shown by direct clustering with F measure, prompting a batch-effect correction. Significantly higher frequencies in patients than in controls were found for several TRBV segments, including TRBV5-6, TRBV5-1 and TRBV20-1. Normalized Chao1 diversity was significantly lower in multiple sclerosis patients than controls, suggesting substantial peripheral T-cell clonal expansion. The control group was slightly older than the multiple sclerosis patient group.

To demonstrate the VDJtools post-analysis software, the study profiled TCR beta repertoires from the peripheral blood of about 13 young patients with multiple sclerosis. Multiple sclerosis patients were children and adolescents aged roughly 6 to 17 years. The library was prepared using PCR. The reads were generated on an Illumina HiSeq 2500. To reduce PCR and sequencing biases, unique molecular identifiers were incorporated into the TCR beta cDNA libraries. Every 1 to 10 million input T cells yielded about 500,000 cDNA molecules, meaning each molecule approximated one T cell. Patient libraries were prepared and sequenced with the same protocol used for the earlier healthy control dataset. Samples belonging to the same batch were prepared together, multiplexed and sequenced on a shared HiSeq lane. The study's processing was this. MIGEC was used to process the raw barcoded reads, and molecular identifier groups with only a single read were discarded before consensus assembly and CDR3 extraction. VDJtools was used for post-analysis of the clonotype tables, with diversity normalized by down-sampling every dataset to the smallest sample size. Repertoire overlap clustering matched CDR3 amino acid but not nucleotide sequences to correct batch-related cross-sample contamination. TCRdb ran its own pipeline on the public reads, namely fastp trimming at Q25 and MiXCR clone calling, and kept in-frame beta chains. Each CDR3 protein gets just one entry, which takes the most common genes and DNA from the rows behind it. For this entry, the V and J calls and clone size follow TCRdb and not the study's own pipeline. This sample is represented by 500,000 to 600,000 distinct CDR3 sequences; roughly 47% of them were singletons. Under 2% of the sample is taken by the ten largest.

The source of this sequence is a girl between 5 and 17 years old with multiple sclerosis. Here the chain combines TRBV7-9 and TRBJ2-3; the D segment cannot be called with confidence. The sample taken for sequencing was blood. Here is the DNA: TGTGCCAGCAGCTTGTCTGACACTGGCGGCGATACGCAGTATTTT. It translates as CASSLSDTGGDTQYF. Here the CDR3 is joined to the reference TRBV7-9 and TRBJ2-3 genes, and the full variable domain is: DTGVSQNPRHKITKRGQNVTFRCDPISEHNRLYWYRQTLGQGPEFLTYFQNEAQLEKSRLLSDRFSAERPKGSFSTLEIQRTEQGDSAMYLCASSLSDTGGDTQYFGPGTRLTVL.